This T cell receptor (beta chain) was recovered during a study of T cells in narcolepsy. The protocol was immunoSEQ multiplex PCR, while the TCRdb copy is restricted to in-frame clones and leaves out a portion. The sample records 31,000 or so clones, roughly 90% being singletons. CDR3 size: 13 residues. J was trimmed by 8 bases and V by 3 bases; bases with no gene match: 4. Germline V CDR1 and CDR2: SGHTA, FQGNSA. Of note for this clone: Its antigen remains unknown.

Study-wide results and caveats: Autoreactive HCRT-specific and TRIB2-specific clonotypes were marked in same-patient CSF-versus-blood CD4+ comparisons.

The chain carries TRBV7-2 and TRBJ1-2; the match to TRBD1 covers 9 bases. This sequence was found in a human donor with narcolepsy. Sequenced sample: CD45RA- memory CD4+ T cells from PBMCs. The CDR3 here is CASSFGQGMGYTF. The DNA for the CDR3 is TGTGCCAGCAGCTTCGGACAGGGGATGGGCTACACCTTC.